Shown below are 12 T cell receptor beta chains from a single sample sequenced in a study of shared clonotypes between healthy human individuals. Sequencing used immunoSEQ multiplex PCR; TCRdb keeps in-frame clones, though not all of them. In the table there are about 1 million clones, approximately 80% of which are singletons. Material: memory CD4+ T cells from PBMCs. Subset: CD45RA-negative fraction. The receptors stem from a man between 18 and 35 years old in good health. Some clones in this sample may be carry-over from other donors' samples.

This clone was detected only a few times. The same CDR3 is also encoded by other DNA sequences in this sample. CDR3 sequence (DNA): TGCGCCAGCAGGTCGGACGGGAACACTGAAGCTTTCTTT. Protein sequence: CASRSDGNTEAFF. This sequence joins TRBV5-1 and TRBJ1-1; D unclear. The germline V and J ends were trimmed by 5 bases and 1 base, with 9 bases remaining between them. The CDR3 has 13 residues. Germline-derived CDR1 and CDR2 are SGHRS and YFSETQ.

The chain uses TRBV20-1 and TRBJ2-5; D not resolved. The V and J ends lost 5 bases and 3 bases respectively, with 4 bases between them. CDR1 and CDR2 (germline): DFQATT, SNEGSKA (reference sequence). The CDR3 sequence is 10 residues long. The chain's CDR3 is CSALEETQYF. CDR3 DNA sequence: TGCAGTGCTTTGGAAGAGACCCAGTACTTC.

This clone was found a few times. The chain combines TRBV7-2 with TRBJ2-2, with 8 bases lining up with TRBD2. Trimming took 4 bases from V and 0 from J; bases not matched to a gene: 4. Germline values: CDR1 SGHTA, CDR2 FQGNSA. The CDR3 sequence is 16 residues long. The CDR3 is CASSSRLATNTGELFF. In nucleotides, the CDR3 is TGTGCCAGCAGCTCAAGACTAGCGACGAACACCGGGGAGCTGTTTTTT.

The chain joins TRBV27 to TRBJ1-4; D may be TRBD1 (5 bases). CDR3 length equals 17 residues. Germline V lookup: CDR1 MNHEY, CDR2 SMNVEV (reference sequence). V lost 4 bases, J lost 2 bases, and 17 bases lay in between. This CDR3 is CASSSRTWGITNEKLFF. CDR3 nucleotides: TGTGCCAGCAGTTCCCGGACATGGGGGATTACTAATGAAAAACTGTTTTTT.

This clone was picked up a small number of times. The chain combines TRBV27 with TRBJ2-7; TRBD2 is a possible D gene (6 bases). Per the germline V gene, CDR1 is MNHEY and CDR2 is SMNVEV (reference sequence). The CDR3 sequence is 17 residues long. V was cut by 2 bases and J by 1 base, with 18 bases left in between. The CDR3 is CASSLGWGVANSYEQYF. CDR3 bases: TGTGCCAGCAGTTTAGGTTGGGGGGTGGCGAATTCCTACGAGCAGTACTTC.

The chain carries TRBV18 and TRBJ1-2; 7 nucleotides align to TRBD1. CDR3 size: 16 residues. V shed 4 bases and J 3 bases; nucleotides not matched to a gene: 11. Germline-derived CDR1 and CDR2 are KGHSH and LQKENI. Here the CDR3 reads CASSQIEYRGDYGYTF. For the CDR3, the DNA is TGTGCCAGCTCACAGATAGAGTACAGGGGCGACTATGGCTACACCTTC.

This clone showed up just a few times. The same CDR3 is also encoded by other DNA sequences in this sample. The chain is built from TRBV5-4 and TRBJ2-7; maybe TRBD1 (6 bases). Trimming removed 0 bases at V and 0 bases at J, with 10 bases between. Germline CDR1 and CDR2: SGHNT and YYREEE (reference sequence). This CDR3 has 15 amino acids. CDR3 sequence reads: CASSLEVGGSYEQYF. In DNA form, the CDR3 reads TGTGCCAGCAGCTTGGAGGTAGGGGGCTCCTACGAGCAGTACTTC.

The rearrangement joins TRBV5-5 to TRBJ2-2; unclear D gene. Trimming took 1 base from V and 5 from J, leaving 6 bases between them. This CDR3 is 13 amino acids long. CDR1 and CDR2 (germline): SGHKS, YYEKEE (reference sequence). CDR3 loop: CASSLILTGELFF. Written as DNA, the CDR3 is TGTGCCAGCAGCTTGATCTTGACCGGGGAGCTGTTTTTT.

Details on this clone: Different DNA sequences within this sample yield the same CDR3. This chain connects TRBV18 to TRBJ2-5, with D possibly being TRBD1 (5 bases). This CDR3 region has 14 residues. Germline V gives CDR1 KGHSH, CDR2 LQKENI. V was cut by 2 bases and J by 5 bases, with 12 bases left in between. CDR3 amino acids: CASSPLGAGETQYF. The CDR3 nucleotides read TGTGCCAGCTCACCATTAGGGGCCGGGGAGACCCAGTACTTC.

The sample holds a few counts of this clone. The chain is built from TRBV6-5 and TRBJ1-1; D is uncertain. Trimming shortened V by 4 bases and J by 3 bases, and 6 bases separated the two germline ends. The CDR3 extends over 12 amino acids. Germline V CDR1 and CDR2: MNHEY, SVGAGI. CDR3 protein: CASSFGDTEAFF. The CDR3 DNA is TGTGCCAGCAGTTTTGGGGACACTGAAGCTTTCTTT.

V usage is TRBV27 and J usage is TRBJ1-5; possibly TRBD1 for D (6 bases). Germline V CDR1 and CDR2: MNHEY, SMNVEV (reference sequence). This CDR3 has 17 residues. Between the trimmed V and J ends, which lost 1 base and 5 bases, there was a span of 18 bases. Here the CDR3 reads CASSLFSGGDTDQPQHF. CDR3 DNA sequence: TGTGCCAGCAGTTTATTTTCGGGGGGGGACACGGATCAGCCCCAGCATTTT.

This clone occurred a few times. The rearrangement joins TRBV6-6 to TRBJ2-3; TRBD2 is a possible D gene (6 bases). Germline V gene sequence: CDR1 MNHNY, CDR2 SVGAGI (reference sequence). V shed 7 bases and J shed 15 bases, with 23 bases lying between them. CDR3 size: 13 residues. CDR3 protein: CASTGEVATGVYF. The DNA of the CDR3 is TGTGCCAGCACCGGAGAGGTGGCTACGGGGGTATATTTT.